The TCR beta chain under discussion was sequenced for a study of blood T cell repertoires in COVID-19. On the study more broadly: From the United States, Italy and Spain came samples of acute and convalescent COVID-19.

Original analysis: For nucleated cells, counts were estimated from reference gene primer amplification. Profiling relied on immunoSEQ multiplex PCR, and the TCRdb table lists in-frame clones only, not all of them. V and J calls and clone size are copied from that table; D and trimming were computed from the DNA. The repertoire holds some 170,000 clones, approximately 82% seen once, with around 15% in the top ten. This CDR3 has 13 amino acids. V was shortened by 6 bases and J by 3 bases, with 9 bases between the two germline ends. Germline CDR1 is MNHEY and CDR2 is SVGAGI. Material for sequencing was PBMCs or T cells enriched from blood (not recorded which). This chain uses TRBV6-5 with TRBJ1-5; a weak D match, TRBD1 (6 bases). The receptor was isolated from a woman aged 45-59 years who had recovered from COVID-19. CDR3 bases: TGTGCCAGCAGACAGGGCTTCAATCAGCCCCAGCATTTT. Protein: CASRQGFNQPQHF.